The rows below give T cell receptor beta chains drawn from one sample of a study of blood T cell repertoires in COVID-19. Clones were read by immunoSEQ multiplex PCR, and TCRdb kept only the in-frame ones, dropping some. The sample gives about 100,000 clones, more than 75% of which show up once; 15% to 20% is in the top ten. The sequencing input was peripheral blood. These TCRs come from a human donor in a cohort sampled during active COVID-19. Both conserved end residues are part of each CDR3. The D gene is left open where the match is weak. Size is omitted from some rows. Given values are once, few, many or a class for expanded clones.

cdr3_aa	cdr3_nt	clone_size	d_call	v_call	j_call
CSAVGTGAFLGRQETQYF	TGCAGCGCCGTTGGGACAGGGGCCTTCCTCGGGAGGCAAGAGACCCAGTACTTC	.	TRBD1	TRBV29-1	TRBJ2-5
CASSLPGLAQYEQYF	TGTGCCAGCAGTTTACCGGGACTAGCGCAATACGAGCAGTACTTC	.	TRBD2	TRBV11-2	TRBJ2-7
CASSSGGGDGWPQHF	TGTGCCAGCAGCTCGGGCGGAGGTGACGGCTGGCCCCAGCATTTT	.	.	TRBV11-2	TRBJ1-5
CASSVSIERSTDTQYF	TGTGCCAGCAGCGTCAGTATCGAGAGGAGCACAGATACGCAGTATTTT	.	.	TRBV9	TRBJ2-3
CASSTPYTGQGAGGNTIYF	TGTGCCAGCAGCACCCCCTATACGGGACAGGGGGCGGGCGGAAACACCATATATTTT	.	TRBD1	TRBV7-6	TRBJ1-3
CASSLIGTSASYEQYF	TGCGCCAGCAGCTTGATAGGAACTAGCGCGTCCTACGAGCAGTACTTC	.	TRBD2	TRBV5-1	TRBJ2-7
CASSGRENSPLHF	TGTGCCAGCAGCGGACGGGAGAATTCACCCCTCCACTTT	once	.	TRBV2	TRBJ1-6
CASREDRANYGYTF	TGTGCCAGCAGGGAAGACAGGGCTAACTATGGCTACACCTTC	.	TRBD1	TRBV5-4	TRBJ1-2
CASSPRGNTEAFF	TGTGCCAGCAGTCCGCGTGGGAACACTGAAGCTTTCTTT	.	.	TRBV6-4	TRBJ1-1
CASSPGSGQGLDYTF	TGCGCCAGCAGCCCCGGCTCTGGGCAGGGTCTCGACTACACCTTC	once	.	TRBV5-1	TRBJ1-2